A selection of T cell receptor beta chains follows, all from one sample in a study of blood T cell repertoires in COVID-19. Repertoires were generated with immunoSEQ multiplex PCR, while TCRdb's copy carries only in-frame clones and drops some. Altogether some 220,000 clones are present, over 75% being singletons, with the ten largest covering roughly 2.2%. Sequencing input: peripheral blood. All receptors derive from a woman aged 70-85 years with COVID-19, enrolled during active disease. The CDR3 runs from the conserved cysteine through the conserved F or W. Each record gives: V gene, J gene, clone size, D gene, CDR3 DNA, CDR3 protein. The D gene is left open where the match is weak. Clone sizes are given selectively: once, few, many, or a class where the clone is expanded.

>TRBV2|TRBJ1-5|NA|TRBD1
TGTGCCAGCAGTGGGACAGGGGTGGGGCAGCCCCAGCATTTT
CASSGTGVGQPQHF
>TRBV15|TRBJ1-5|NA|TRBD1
TGTGCCACCAGCAGAGATGGGACAGGCAATCAGCCCCAGCATTTT
CATSRDGTGNQPQHF
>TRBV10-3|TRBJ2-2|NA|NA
TGTGCCATCAGTGGCTCCGGGTTCGCGAACACCGGGGAGCTGTTTTTT
CAISGSGFANTGELFF
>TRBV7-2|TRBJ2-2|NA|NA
TGTGCCAGCAGGCCCGCGTATCGCGGGAACACCGGGGAGCTGTTTTTT
CASRPAYRGNTGELFF
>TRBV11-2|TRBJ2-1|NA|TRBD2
TGTGCCAGCAGCCCCTTGGGGGGGACCTCCTACAATGAGCAGTTCTTC
CASSPLGGTSYNEQFF
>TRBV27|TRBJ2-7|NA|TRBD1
TGTGCCATCAACCGACAGGGGGAAGAGGGCTACGAGCAGTACTTC
CAINRQGEEGYEQYF
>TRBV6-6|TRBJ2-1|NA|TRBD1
TGTGCCAGCAGTACTACCGGACAGGGGGCTTACAATGAGCAGTTCTTC
CASSTTGQGAYNEQFF
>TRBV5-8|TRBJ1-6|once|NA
TGTGCCAGCAGCTTGGGACAACCCTCCAATTCACCCCTCCACTTT
CASSLGQPSNSPLHF
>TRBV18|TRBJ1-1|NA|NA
TGTGCCAGCTCACCACCCAGTCTCGGGGGGCGTCACACTGAAGCTTTCTTT
CASSPPSLGGRHTEAFF
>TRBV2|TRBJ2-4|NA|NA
TGTGCCAGCAGTGAACCTGAGGGATTAGCCAAAAACATTCAGTACTTC
CASSEPEGLAKNIQYF
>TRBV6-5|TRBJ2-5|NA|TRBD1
TGTGCCAGCAGTCCCGGGACAGGGGGCGGAGAGACCCAGTACTTC
CASSPGTGGGETQYF
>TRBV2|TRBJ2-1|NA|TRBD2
TGTGCCAGCAGTGGAGCATTCGGACTAGTTTCATACAATGAGCAGTTCTTC
CASSGAFGLVSYNEQFF
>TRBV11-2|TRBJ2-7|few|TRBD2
TGTGCCAGCAGCTTAGACAAAGCGGGAGTGTCCTACGAGCAGTACTTC
CASSLDKAGVSYEQYF
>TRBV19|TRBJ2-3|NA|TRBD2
TGTGCCAGTAGTTCCAGACTAGCGGGAGTTCCAGATACGCAGTATTTT
CASSSRLAGVPDTQYF
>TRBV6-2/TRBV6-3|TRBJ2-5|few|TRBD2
TGTGCCAGCAGCCCCTCCCCTAGCGGGAGTAGGGAGACCCAGTACTTC
CASSPSPSGSRETQYF
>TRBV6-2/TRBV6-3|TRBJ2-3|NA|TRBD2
TGTGCCAGCAGTTATCGAGGACTAGCGGGACTAACAGATACGCAGTATTTT
CASSYRGLAGLTDTQYF
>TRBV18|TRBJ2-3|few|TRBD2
TGTGCCAGCTCACCTAGCGGGAGTAGCACAGATACGCAGTATTTT
CASSPSGSSTDTQYF
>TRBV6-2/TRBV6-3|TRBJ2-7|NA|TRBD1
TGTGCCAGCAGCCCAGCTTGGACAGGGAACTACGAGCAGTACTTC
CASSPAWTGNYEQYF
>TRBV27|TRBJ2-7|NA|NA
TGTGCCAGCAGTTTCGGGCAGGGTACCTACGAGCAGTACTTC
CASSFGQGTYEQYF